This T cell receptor beta chain was recorded in a study of PD-1 blockade in classical Hodgkin lymphoma. Time point reported: cycle 4 day 1 (C4D1), after 6 weeks of nivolumab. After autologous stem cell transplantation all patients relapsed, and prior brentuximab vedotin exposure differed between cohorts. The CDR3 covers 12 residues. In germline, CDR1 is MDHEN, CDR2 SYDVKM. The ends were cut back, 7 bases at V and 0 bases at J, with 7 bases in the middle. Some clones are missing from TCRdb's copy, which holds only in-frame ones; the method was immunoSEQ multiplex PCR. The sample contains 90,000 to 110,000 clones, around 90% of which appear only once. Study outcomes and limitations: Newly diagnosed patients were said to have less baseline TCR diversity than healthy donors did.

As for this clone: Its antigen is not identified.

The chain recombines TRBV28 with TRBJ2-7; D uncertain. The sequence came from a human donor with classical Hodgkin lymphoma. The material was peripheral blood mononuclear cells (PBMCs), obtained before the fourth cycle of nivolumab. The CDR3 DNA reads TGTGCCAGCACCAGCAACTCCTACGAGCAGTACTTC. Residues: CASTSNSYEQYF. The whole variable domain, filled in from reference TRBV28 and TRBJ2-7, reads DVKVTQSSRYLVKRTGEKVFLECVQDMDHENMFWYRQDPGLGLRLIYFSYDVKMKEKGDIPEGYSVSREKKERFSLILESASTNQTSMYLCASTSNSYEQYFGPGTRLTVT.